A selection of T cell receptor beta chains follows, all from one sample in a study of blood T cell repertoires in COVID-19. Method: immunoSEQ multiplex PCR; TCRdb's copy keeps in-frame clones and lacks some. The table lists 150,000 or so clones, roughly 78% of them singletons. Sequencing was carried out using peripheral blood. Every receptor here comes from a human donor with acute or convalescent COVID-19. The donor label of this sample is uncertain. The CDR3 runs from the conserved cysteine through the conserved F or W. Each record gives: V gene, J gene, clone size, D gene, CDR3 protein, CDR3 DNA. D genes are given only for firm matches. Only part of the rows carry a size: once, few, many, or a class if the clone is expanded.

>TRBV4-1|TRBJ2-2|.|.
CASSRSDSNTGELFF
TGCGCCAGCAGCCGTAGCGACTCAAACACCGGGGAGCTGTTTTTT
>TRBV6-5|TRBJ2-1|.|TRBD1
CASSYGTGSNNEQFF
TGTGCCAGCAGTTACGGGACAGGGAGTAACAATGAGCAGTTCTTC
>TRBV2|TRBJ1-2|.|.
CATAGQGSHYGYTF
TGTGCCACCGCCGGGCAGGGGTCTCACTATGGCTACACCTTC
>TRBV7-9|TRBJ1-2|.|.
CASSYNRVGNYGYTF
TGTGCCAGCAGCTACAACAGGGTCGGAAACTATGGCTACACCTTC
>TRBV11-2|TRBJ1-5|.|.
CASSLVPSGQPQHF
TGTGCCAGCAGCTTAGTCCCTAGCGGTCAGCCCCAGCATTTT
>TRBV11-1|TRBJ2-5|.|.
CASSLRQQETQYF
TGTGCCAGCAGCTTACGGCAACAGGAGACCCAGTACTTC
>TRBV19|TRBJ1-1|few|.
CASNTAGGLTEAFF
TGTGCCAGTAACACTGCGGGGGGGCTCACTGAAGCTTTCTTT
>TRBV6-5|TRBJ1-1|.|.
CASCRGRRNTEAFF
TGTGCCAGCTGTAGGGGGAGAAGGAACACTGAAGCTTTCTTT
>TRBV7-2|TRBJ1-5|.|.
CASSPLSSNQPQHF
TGTGCCAGCAGCCCCCTATCTAGCAATCAGCCCCAGCATTTT
>TRBV4-2|TRBJ1-2|.|.
CASSQDVTGISNYGYTF
TGTGCCAGCAGCCAAGATGTTACGGGGATTTCCAACTATGGCTACACCTTC
>TRBV11-1|TRBJ2-2|.|.
CASSPLERTGELFF
TGTGCCAGCAGCCCCCTGGAGAGAACCGGGGAGCTGTTTTTT
>TRBV27|TRBJ2-7|once|.
CASSSRPRQPTELTFSYEQYF
TGTGCCAGCAGTTCCCGACCCCGACAACCGACAGAACTAACCTTCTCCTACGAGCAGTACTTC
>TRBV10-3|TRBJ1-2|.|.
CAISESIRTQGNGYTF
TGTGCCATCAGTGAGTCGATCAGGACACAGGGAAATGGCTACACCTTC
>TRBV7-2|TRBJ1-5|once|.
CASSLERGRPQHF
TGTGCCAGCAGCTTAGAGAGAGGTCGGCCCCAGCATTTT
>TRBV5-5|TRBJ2-5|.|.
CASSLGPSRGQETQYF
TGTGCCAGCAGCTTGGGGCCCTCTCGGGGCCAAGAGACCCAGTACTTC
>TRBV7-9|TRBJ1-2|once|TRBD1
CASSRGQSNYGYTF
TGTGCCAGCAGCCGGGGACAGTCGAACTATGGCTACACCTTC
>TRBV5-1|TRBJ1-1|.|.
CASSFTGITEAFF
TGCGCCAGCAGCTTTACAGGCATCACTGAAGCTTTCTTT
>TRBV2|TRBJ2-2|once|.
CASSGELAGELFF
TGTGCCAGCAGTGGGGAGTTAGCCGGGGAGCTGTTTTTT
>TRBV10-3|TRBJ1-1|.|.
CAISESGGNTEAFF
TGTGCCATCAGTGAGTCGGGAGGGAACACTGAAGCTTTCTTT
>TRBV6-5|TRBJ2-2|.|.
CASDRRAGELFF
TGTGCCAGCGACCGGCGGGCCGGGGAGCTGTTTTTT
>TRBV12-3/TRBV12-4|TRBJ2-7|once|TRBD2
CASSSGLVSEQYF
TGTGCCAGCAGTTCCGGACTAGTAAGCGAGCAGTACTTC
>TRBV2|TRBJ2-7|few|.
CASSGGGGDGVQYF
TGTGCCAGCAGTGGGGGAGGGGGGGACGGGGTGCAGTACTTC
>TRBV3-1/TRBV3-2|TRBJ2-7|.|TRBD1
CASSQLATGAYEQYF
TGTGCCAGCAGCCAACTTGCGACAGGGGCCTACGAGCAGTACTTC
>TRBV6-1|TRBJ1-2|.|.
CASRQGAGYGYTF
TGTGCCAGCAGACAAGGGGCGGGGTATGGCTACACCTTC
>TRBV11-1|TRBJ2-7|.|TRBD1
CASSDSGQVAEQYF
TGTGCCAGCAGCGACTCGGGACAGGTGGCCGAGCAGTACTTC
>TRBV10-1|TRBJ2-5|few|TRBD2
CASSQGLAGETQYF
TGCGCCAGCAGTCAAGGACTAGCGGGAGAGACCCAGTACTTC
>TRBV19|TRBJ2-5|.|TRBD2
CASSATGGLSQETQYF
TGTGCCAGTAGTGCCACGGGGGGTTTAAGCCAAGAGACCCAGTACTTC
>TRBV1|TRBJ1-2|.|.
CTSSQERRGGDGYTF
TGCACCAGCAGCCAAGAGAGGCGGGGAGGGGACGGCTACACCTTC
>TRBV25-1|TRBJ1-1|.|.
CASTNRRAEAFF
TGTGCCAGCACGAACCGGCGGGCTGAAGCTTTCTTT
>TRBV6-5|TRBJ1-6|.|TRBD1
CASSRDSNSPLHF
TGTGCCAGCAGTCGGGACAGTAATTCACCCCTCCACTTT
>TRBV30|TRBJ2-7|.|.
CAWRLQGGYEQYF
TGTGCCTGGAGGCTACAGGGCGGCTACGAGCAGTACTTC
>TRBV3-1/TRBV3-2|TRBJ1-1|.|TRBD1
CASSQAGQVGMNTEAFF
TGTGCCAGCAGCCAAGCCGGACAGGTTGGGATGAACACTGAAGCTTTCTTT
>TRBV6-5|TRBJ1-1|.|TRBD1
CASSPGGTEAFF
TGTGCCAGCAGCCCAGGGGGGACTGAAGCTTTCTTT
>TRBV5-1|TRBJ2-7|once|TRBD1
CASSWMGQAYEQYF
TGCGCCAGCAGCTGGATGGGACAGGCCTACGAGCAGTACTTC
>TRBV5-1|TRBJ1-2|.|.
CASSETGQSFYGYTF
TGCGCCAGCAGCGAGACCGGACAGTCCTTCTATGGCTACACCTTC
>TRBV15|TRBJ1-5|.|TRBD1
CATSRGDSAGPQHF
TGTGCCACCAGCAGGGGGGACAGTGCTGGGCCCCAGCATTTT
>TRBV3-1/TRBV3-2|TRBJ2-2|.|TRBD2
CASSPRGGGTGELFF
TGTGCCAGCAGCCCGCGGGGGGGAGGCACCGGGGAGCTGTTTTTT
>TRBV4-3|TRBJ1-2|.|.
CASSQDRTASYGYTF
TGCGCCAGCAGCCAAGACCGGACAGCGTCCTATGGCTACACCTTC
>TRBV19|TRBJ2-3|once|.
CASSISGKLTDTQYF
TGTGCCAGTAGTATCTCAGGGAAACTCACAGATACGCAGTATTTT
>TRBV19|TRBJ1-1|.|.
CASSNRDTEAFF
TGTGCCAGTAGTAATCGGGACACTGAAGCTTTCTTT
>TRBV15|TRBJ1-4|.|TRBD1
CATSRGQASTNEKLFF
TGTGCCACCAGCAGGGGACAGGCTTCGACTAATGAAAAACTGTTTTTT
>TRBV9|TRBJ1-2|.|.
CASSVALIPAGYTF
TGTGCCAGCAGCGTAGCTCTCATACCCGCGGGCTACACCTTC
>TRBV7-2|TRBJ2-4|.|.
CASSYRRENIQYF
TGTGCCAGCAGCTACAGGAGGGAAAACATTCAGTACTTC
>TRBV7-2|TRBJ1-6|.|TRBD1
CASSLTGIVNSPLHF
TGTGCCAGCAGCTTGACAGGGATCGTAAATTCACCCCTCCACTTT
>TRBV12-5|TRBJ1-1|.|.
CASGFNRDTEAFF
TGTGCTAGTGGTTTCAACAGGGACACTGAAGCTTTCTTT
>TRBV14|TRBJ2-3|few|.
CASSRDRLSGTDTQYF
TGTGCCAGCAGCCGAGACAGGTTGTCCGGCACAGATACGCAGTATTTT
>TRBV7-6|TRBJ1-2|once|.
CASSIGPRGDYGYTF
TGTGCCAGCAGCATCGGACCCAGGGGCGACTATGGCTACACCTTC